One and the same sample provided the 14 T cell receptor beta chains below, sequenced in a study of T cells in Graves' hyperthyroidism and ophthalmopathy. Amplified regions were TCR beta CDR3 sequences from RNA transcripts. A first-round RT-PCR of the TCR CDR3 used the HTBI primer set. From the multiplex PCR reads, TCRdb called clonotypes with MiXCR, one entry per CDR3 protein. The data contain around 700,000 distinct CDR3 sequences, around a sixth of them singletons. Material: blood. The receptors derive from a woman in her forties or fifties with Graves' hyperthyroidism that later progressed to Graves' ophthalmopathy.

The chain joins TRBV9 to TRBJ2-3; 11 bases are shared with TRBD1. The CDR3 contains 15 residues. The germline CDR1 and CDR2 sequences are SGDLS and YYNGEE. V lost 3 bases and J lost 5; bases outside the gene matches: 5. CDR3 loop: CASSGAGTGGDTQYF. As DNA, the CDR3 is TGTGCCAGCAGCGGGGCCGGGACAGGGGGAGATACGCAGTATTTT.

This clonotype has at least ten counts. The rearrangement links TRBV27 to TRBJ1-1; D possibly corresponds to TRBD1 (6 bases). The V gene lost 3 bases and the J gene lost 1 base, with 15 bases spanning the gap. The CDR3 contains 16 residues. Germline CDR1 is MNHEY and CDR2 is SMNVEV (reference sequence). This CDR3 reads CASSLGASTGNTEAFF. In nucleotides, the CDR3 is TGTGCCAGCAGTTTGGGGGCCTCAACTGGGAACACTGAAGCTTTCTTT.

This rearrangement joins TRBV20-1 to TRBJ1-4; D not certain. From germline, CDR1 is DFQATT and CDR2 SNEGSKA (reference sequence). Trimming took 4 bases from V and 7 from J, leaving 7 bases between them. The CDR3 spans 11 residues. The CDR3 nucleotides read TGCAGTGCTACCGCCCTTGAAAAACTGTTTTTT. Encoded protein: CSATALEKLFF.

This clonotype was detected many times. J is TRBJ1-2 and V is TRBV5-1, with D maybe TRBD1 (5 bases). This CDR3 contains 14 residues. CDR1 SGHRS and CDR2 YFSETQ come from the germline V gene. V lost 4 bases and J lost 1, with 11 bases in between. This CDR3 is CASSIRDFNYGYTF. CDR3 DNA: TGCGCCAGCAGCATCCGGGACTTTAACTATGGCTACACCTTC.

This clonotype has ten or more counts. This chain uses TRBV10-3 with TRBJ2-5; D unresolved. Germline CDR1 ENHRY, CDR2 SYGVKD. The CDR3 extends over 15 amino acids. V gave up 0 bases and J gave up 1 base, with 9 bases separating them. The CDR3 nucleotides are TGTGCCATCAGTGAGTCGGCAGCCCTCCAAGAGACCCAGTACTTC. Encoded protein: CAISESAALQETQYF.

This clonotype came up many times. V gene TRBV20-1 combines with J gene TRBJ2-3; D might be TRBD1 (6 bases). Per germline, CDR1 DFQATT and CDR2 SNEGSKA (reference sequence). The CDR3 is 14 amino acids. Between the trimmed V and J ends, which lost 3 bases and 5 bases, there was a span of 15 bases. The CDR3: CSASLGALRDTQYF. CDR3 coding DNA: TGCAGTGCTAGTTTGGGGGCGCTTAGAGATACGCAGTATTTT.

This clonotype was detected only a few times. This chain uses TRBV5-1 with TRBJ1-5; D unresolved. The germline CDR1 and CDR2 sequences are SGHRS and YFSETQ. The CDR3 loop spans 13 amino acids. V was shortened by 5 bases and J by 6 bases, with 12 bases between the two germline ends. The CDR3 loop is CASREYSGQPQHF. The CDR3 coding sequence is TGCGCCAGCAGGGAGTATTCGGGTCAGCCCCAGCATTTT.

V and J are TRBV28 and TRBJ2-7; D unclear. CDR1 is MDHEN and CDR2 is SYDVKM in the germline V gene. The CDR3 totals 15 residues. Trimming removed 8 bases from V and 1 base from J, with 18 bases in between. CDR3 coding DNA: TGTGCCAGCCTCACCGGACGGCTCCTTTCCTACGAGCAGTACTTC. Its translation: CASLTGRLLSYEQYF. The full variable domain, completed using reference TRBV28 and TRBJ2-7, is DVKVTQSSRYLVKRTGEKVFLECVQDMDHENMFWYRQDPGLGLRLIYFSYDVKMKEKGDIPEGYSVSREKKERFSLILESASTNQTSMYLCASLTGRLLSYEQYFGPGTRLTVT.

This clonotype has only a few counts. The chain joins TRBV5-1 to TRBJ1-2; D is unresolved. The CDR3 spans 15 residues. CDR1 is SGHRS and CDR2 is YFSETQ in the germline V gene. V dropped 0 bases and J dropped 0 bases, with 9 bases sitting between them. The CDR3 loop reads CASSLVPGTNYGYTF. For the CDR3, the DNA is TGCGCCAGCAGCTTGGTCCCGGGAACTAACTATGGCTACACCTTC.

This clonotype was detected many times. This CDR3 reads CASSLRQGLSFGETQYF. The CDR3 DNA reads TGTGCCAGCAGCTTAAGACAGGGCCTATCCTTCGGAGAGACCCAGTACTTC. The V and J genes are TRBV7-2 and TRBJ2-5, with 7 positions matching TRBD1. Germline lookup yields CDR1 SGHTA and CDR2 FQGNSA. Losses at the gene ends were 2 bases for V and 4 bases for J; bases not matched to a gene: 13. This CDR3 comprises 17 residues.

The rearrangement uses TRBV20-1 and TRBJ2-1, with D maybe TRBD2 (5 bases). Trimming removed 2 bases from V and 5 bases from J, with 13 bases in between. The CDR3 loop spans 14 amino acids. Germline lookup yields CDR1 DFQATT and CDR2 SNEGSKA (reference sequence). The CDR3 DNA is TGCAGTGCTAGAAACCAGCGGCCTAACAATGAGCAGTTCTTC. It specifies CSARNQRPNNEQFF.

The CDR3 region has the DNA TGCAGCGTTGAAGGTGCAGGGGACACTGAAGCTTTCTTT. It translates to CSVEGAGDTEAFF. V gene TRBV29-1 combines with J gene TRBJ1-1, with a weak D call TRBD1 (6 bases). V was pared by 1 base and J by 3 bases, with 9 bases between. The V gene's germline CDR1 is SQVTM and CDR2 ANQGSEA. The CDR3 totals 13 residues.

This clonotype has ten or more counts. The CDR3 loop reads CAWNSRYTGELFF. The CDR3 DNA is TGTGCCTGGAACAGCCGTTACACCGGGGAGCTGTTTTTT. The chain joins TRBV30 to TRBJ2-2; no definite D call. This CDR3 is built from 13 residues. Trimming pared 4 bases from V and 3 bases from J, leaving 9 bases between. The germline gives CDR1 GTSNPN, CDR2 SVGIG (reference sequence).

In its sample, this clonotype was seen a few times. V and J are TRBV10-3 and TRBJ2-1; the match to TRBD2 covers 8 bases. From germline, CDR1 is ENHRY and CDR2 SYGVKD. This CDR3 is built from 11 residues. The junction had 3 bases not matched to a gene; V was cut back by 11 bases and J by 6 bases. Here the CDR3 reads CAARGGNEQFF. The DNA of the CDR3 is TGTGCCGCCCGGGGGGGCAATGAGCAGTTCTTC.